This record concerns one TCR beta chain sequence. The method was immunoSEQ multiplex PCR; TCRdb's version includes in-frame clones alone and lacks a portion of them. Of hundreds of thousands of clones listed, less than 90% are singletons. The sample is drawn from a study of cytomegalovirus exposure and HLA in healthy donors. Trimming took 0 bases from V and 8 from J, leaving 7 bases between them. Germline CDR1 and CDR2: MNHEY and SVGAGI. The CDR3 is made up of 13 amino acids. The TCR sequence derives from a woman younger than 35 in good health and CMV-seronegative. The specimen sequenced was PBMCs. The rearrangement links TRBV6-5 to TRBJ1-4; unclear D gene. The CDR3 DNA sequence: TGTGCCAGCAGTTACTCCGGACCCGAAAAACTGTTTTTT. Its translation is CASSYSGPEKLFF.